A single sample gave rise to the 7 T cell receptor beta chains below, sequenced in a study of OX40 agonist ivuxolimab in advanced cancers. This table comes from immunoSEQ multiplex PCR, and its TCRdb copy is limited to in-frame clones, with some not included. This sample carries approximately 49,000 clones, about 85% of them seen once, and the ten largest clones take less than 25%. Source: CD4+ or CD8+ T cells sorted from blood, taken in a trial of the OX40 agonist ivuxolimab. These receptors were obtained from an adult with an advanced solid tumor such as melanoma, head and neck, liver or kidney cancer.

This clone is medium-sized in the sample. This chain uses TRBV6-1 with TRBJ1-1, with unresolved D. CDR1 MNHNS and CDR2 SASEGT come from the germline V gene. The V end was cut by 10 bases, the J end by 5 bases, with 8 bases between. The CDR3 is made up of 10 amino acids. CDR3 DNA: TGTGCCACCCTATGGACTGAAGCTTTCTTT. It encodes CATLWTEAFF.

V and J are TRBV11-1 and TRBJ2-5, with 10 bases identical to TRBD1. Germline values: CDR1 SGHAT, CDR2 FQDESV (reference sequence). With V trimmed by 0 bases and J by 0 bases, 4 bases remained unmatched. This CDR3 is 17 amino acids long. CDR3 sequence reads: CASSLARTGGYQETQYF. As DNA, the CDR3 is TGTGCCAGCAGCTTAGCGCGGACAGGGGGGTACCAAGAGACCCAGTACTTC.

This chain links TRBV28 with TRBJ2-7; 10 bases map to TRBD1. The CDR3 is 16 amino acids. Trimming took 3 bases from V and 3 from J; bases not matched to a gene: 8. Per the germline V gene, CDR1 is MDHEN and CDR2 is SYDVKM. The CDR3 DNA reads TGTGCCAGCAGTTTGGTAGGGACAGGGGAAAACTACGAGCAGTACTTC. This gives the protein CASSLVGTGENYEQYF.

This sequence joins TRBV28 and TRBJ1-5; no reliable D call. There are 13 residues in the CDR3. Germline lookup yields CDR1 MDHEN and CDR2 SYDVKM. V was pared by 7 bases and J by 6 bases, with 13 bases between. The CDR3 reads CASNDLQAQPQHF. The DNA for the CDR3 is TGTGCCAGCAATGATCTTCAGGCTCAGCCCCAGCATTTT.

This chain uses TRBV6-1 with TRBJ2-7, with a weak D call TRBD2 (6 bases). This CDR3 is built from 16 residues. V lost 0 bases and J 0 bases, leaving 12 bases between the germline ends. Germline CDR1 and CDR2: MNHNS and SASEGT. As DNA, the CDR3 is TGTGCCAGCAGTGAAGCGTTCGCGGGACGCTCCTACGAGCAGTACTTC. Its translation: CASSEAFAGRSYEQYF.

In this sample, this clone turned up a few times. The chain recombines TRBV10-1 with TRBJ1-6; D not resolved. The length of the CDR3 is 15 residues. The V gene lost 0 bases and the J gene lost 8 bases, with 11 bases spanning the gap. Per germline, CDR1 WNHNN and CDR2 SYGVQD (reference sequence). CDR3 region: CASSESEGIHSPLHF. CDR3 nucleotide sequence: TGCGCCAGCAGTGAGTCGGAGGGTATCCATTCACCCCTCCACTTT.

The CDR3 sequence: CASSLSSGNTIYF. The CDR3 DNA is TGTGCCAGCAGCTTGTCCTCTGGAAACACCATATATTTT. The gene calls are TRBV5-6 and TRBJ1-3; unclear D gene. Trimming took 1 base from V and 0 from J, leaving 2 bases between them. The CDR3 covers 13 residues. Germline V CDR1 and CDR2: SGHDT, YYEEEE.